This T cell receptor beta chain comes out of a study of T cell responses to AZD1222 COVID-19 vaccine. The CDR3 runs to 13 residues. V gave up 3 bases and J gave up 0 bases, with 5 bases separating them. Germline loops: CDR1 KGHSH, CDR2 LQKENI. Overall study results and limits: Dominant at 160-218 and 743-854, vaccine-associated CD4 TCRs also spanned spike. Repertoires were collected only later (after the peak T cell response had occurred). Once two AZD1222 doses were given, Spike-specific TCR breadth and depth went up. White British donors predominated, females outnumbered males, and clonal diversity was possibly underestimated.

With respect to this clone: As yet, its antigen is unknown.

Only in-frame clones appear in the TCRdb table, and some are missing; sequencing was by immunoSEQ multiplex PCR. The table includes about 180,000 clones, 85% to 90% detected once. The TCR was taken from an adult in good health. The chain employs TRBV18 and TRBJ2-5; no clear D. Sequenced here: peripheral blood, sampled on day 0 of AZD1222 vaccination. The chain's CDR3 is CASSPHYQETQYF. CDR3 in DNA: TGTGCCAGCTCACCGCACTACCAAGAGACCCAGTACTTC.